Listed below are T cell receptor beta chains from one sample, sequenced in a study of cytomegalovirus exposure and HLA in healthy donors. The table came from immunoSEQ multiplex PCR; TCRdb's copy has only in-frame clones and leaves some out. Of under 150,000 clones in the sample, about four fifths were seen once. The sequenced sample consisted of PBMCs. These receptor sequences come from a male donor in good health and CMV-seronegative. The CDR3 runs from the conserved cysteine through the conserved F or W. D genes are given only for firm matches. Clone size is given for some rows only: seen once, a few or many times, or a class if the clone is expanded.

TRBD1 | TRBJ1-1 | . | TRBV7-9 | TGTGCCAGCAGCTTAGAGGGACAGGGAAGAACTGAAGCTTTCTTT | CASSLEGQGRTEAFF
. | TRBJ2-1 | . | TRBV2 | TGTGCCAGCGGGGGGGCCACCTACAATGAGCAGTTCTTC | CASGGATYNEQFF
. | TRBJ1-3 | . | TRBV29-1 | TGCAGCGTTCGTGTGTGGAGCTCTGGAAACACCATATATTTT | CSVRVWSSGNTIYF
. | TRBJ1-1 | . | TRBV30 | TGTGCCTGGAGCAACGGGGTGTACGATCTCGCTTTCTTT | CAWSNGVYDLAFF
. | TRBJ2-7 | once | TRBV29-1 | TGCAGCGTTAAGCCCGCCTACGAGCAGTACTTC | CSVKPAYEQYF
. | TRBJ1-4 | few | TRBV2 | TGTGCCAGCGGCGGGACGGCTAATGAAAAACTGTTTTTT | CASGGTANEKLFF
TRBD1 | TRBJ1-3 | once | TRBV11-1 | TGTGCCAGCAGCATTACGACAGGGGGCTACGGAAACACCATATATTTT | CASSITTGGYGNTIYF
. | TRBJ2-1 | . | TRBV18 | TGTGCCAGCTCGACCAGCAGGGGGGTCTCCTACAATGAGCAGTTCTTC | CASSTSRGVSYNEQFF
. | TRBJ2-7 | . | TRBV27 | TGTGCCAGCAGTTTTTCGGGGCTTTTGCGGGGGCGAACCTACGAGCAGTACTTC | CASSFSGLLRGRTYEQYF
. | TRBJ1-2 | . | TRBV27 | TGTGCCAGCAGTTTTCTCCCTCCTGATGGCTACACCTTC | CASSFLPPDGYTF
. | TRBJ2-1 | . | TRBV19 | TGTGCCAGTAGGAGTAGCGGAACTTACAATGAGCAGTTCTTC | CASRSSGTYNEQFF
. | TRBJ1-2 | once | TRBV2 | TGTGCCAGCAGTGAAGGGGGGCTGAGCTATGGCTACACCTTC | CASSEGGLSYGYTF
TRBD1 | TRBJ2-7 | . | TRBV9 | TGTGCCAGCAGCGTAGGGACAGGGAAATCCCACGAGCAGTACTTC | CASSVGTGKSHEQYF
TRBD1 | TRBJ2-7 | . | TRBV7-8 | TGTGCCAGCAGCACAACAGGGGGCCAATCCTACGAGCAGTACTTC | CASSTTGGQSYEQYF
. | TRBJ1-5 | . | TRBV2 | TGTGCCAGCAGCTACGGTAGCAATCAGCCCCAGCATTTT | CASSYGSNQPQHF
. | TRBJ2-1 | . | TRBV7-2 | TGTGCCAGCAGCTTAGGAGGGGGGGTCCCGGGTGAGCAGTTCTTC | CASSLGGGVPGEQFF
. | TRBJ2-7 | . | TRBV7-9 | TGTGCCAGCAGCTTGGGCCCGGAATACGAGCAGTACTTC | CASSLGPEYEQYF
TRBD1 | TRBJ2-3 | . | TRBV6-5 | TGTGCCAGCGGAGGGACAGGGGGGACAGATACGCAGTATTTT | CASGGTGGTDTQYF
. | TRBJ2-2 | . | TRBV7-2 | TGTGCCAGCAGCGCCCGGGTCATAGCTGCGGCCGGGGAGCTGTTTTTT | CASSARVIAAAGELFF
TRBD2 | TRBJ2-5 | . | TRBV4-2 | TGTGCCAGCAGCCAAGATCCAACTAGCGGGGCGGGGACCCAGTACTTC | CASSQDPTSGAGTQYF
. | TRBJ2-5 | once | TRBV10-3 | TGTGCCTCAGGGGAGAAGCAAGAGACCCAGTACTTC | CASGEKQETQYF
. | TRBJ1-5 | . | TRBV6-1 | TGTGCCAGCAACAGGGATAGCAATCAGCCCCAGCATTTT | CASNRDSNQPQHF
TRBD1 | TRBJ2-5 | . | TRBV29-1 | TGCAGCGTTGAAACAACCCGGGACAGGGACCGGGAGACCCAGTACTTC | CSVETTRDRDRETQYF
TRBD1 | TRBJ2-7 | . | TRBV19 | TGTGCCAGTAGTATGGGTGGACAGGGAGCCTACGAGCAGTACTTC | CASSMGGQGAYEQYF
. | TRBJ2-5 | . | TRBV7-3 | TGTGCCAGCAGCAAAAATGGACTTTGGAGGGAGACCCAGTACTTC | CASSKNGLWRETQYF
TRBD2 | TRBJ2-1 | . | TRBV27 | TGTGCCAGCAGTGGGGGACTAGCGGGAGTTTCCAATGAGCAGTTCTTC | CASSGGLAGVSNEQFF
. | TRBJ1-1 | few | TRBV5-6 | TGTGCCAGCCAAGGGGGGGGCACTGAAGCTTTCTTT | CASQGGGTEAFF
. | TRBJ1-3 | . | TRBV19 | TGTGCCAGTAGTGAGAACAGAAGAGGAAACACCATATATTTT | CASSENRRGNTIYF
. | TRBJ2-2 | . | TRBV7-9 | TGTGCCAGCACCTTCTCCGGGGTAAACACCGGGGAGCTGTTTTTT | CASTFSGVNTGELFF
TRBD2 | TRBJ2-7 | few | TRBV4-3 | TGCGCCAGCAGCCCTACGGTGGGTCTAGCGGGGTCCTACGAGCAGTACTTC | CASSPTVGLAGSYEQYF
. | TRBJ1-1 | few | TRBV4-3 | TGCGCCAGCAGCCAAACAAAGAACACTGAAGCTTTCTTT | CASSQTKNTEAFF
TRBD1 | TRBJ2-3 | . | TRBV7-2 | TGTGCCAGCAGGCCCCGAGGGGGCTTGGCAGATACGCAGTATTTT | CASRPRGGLADTQYF
. | TRBJ2-3 | . | TRBV10-2 | TGCGCCAGCACCCCCCCGGGCACAGATACGCAGTATTTT | CASTPPGTDTQYF
. | TRBJ1-5 | . | TRBV9 | TGTGCCAGCAGCGTAGGGGGAGGGATTAATAGCAATCAGCCCCAGCATTTT | CASSVGGGINSNQPQHF
TRBD2 | TRBJ2-1 | once | TRBV10-1 | TGCGCCAGCAGCGGAACTAGCGGGGGGGCACTCAATGAGCAGTTCTTC | CASSGTSGGALNEQFF
TRBD1 | TRBJ2-7 | . | TRBV19 | TGTGCCAGTAGTGTGGGACAGGGGACCTCCTACGAGCAGTACTTC | CASSVGQGTSYEQYF
. | TRBJ2-7 | . | TRBV19 | TGTGCCAGTAGCCGGATGGGGCAGGGGGGCGAGCAGTACTTC | CASSRMGQGGEQYF
TRBD1 | TRBJ2-3 | many | TRBV6-5 | TGTGCCAGCAGTGGAGGACAGGTCACAGATACGCAGTATTTT | CASSGGQVTDTQYF
TRBD1 | TRBJ1-2 | . | TRBV7-8 | TGTGCCAGCAGCCCTAGCCCGGACAGGAACTATGGCTACACCTTC | CASSPSPDRNYGYTF
. | TRBJ1-2 | . | TRBV30 | TGTGCCTGGAGTCCCAATAAATCGACCGGGACTCAATTC | CAWSPNKSTGTQF
TRBD1 | TRBJ2-1 | . | TRBV18 | TGTGCCAGCTCACCACGGGGGACAGGGATTAATGAGCAGTTCTTC | CASSPRGTGINEQFF
TRBD1 | TRBJ2-7 | . | TRBV11-3 | TGTGCCAGCAGCTTAGTCCCAGGGGGTGAGCAGTACTTC | CASSLVPGGEQYF
TRBD2 | TRBJ2-3 | . | TRBV10-2 | TGCGCCAGCGCCGAGCGGGGGGGGACAGATACGCAGTATTTT | CASAERGGTDTQYF
. | TRBJ1-6 | . | TRBV6-5 | TGTGCCAGCAGGCCTACCCTAAATTCACCCCTCCACTTT | CASRPTLNSPLHF
TRBD1 | TRBJ2-2 | . | TRBV2 | TGTGCCAGCAGAGACGGGACAGGGAACACCGGGGAGCTGTTTTTT | CASRDGTGNTGELFF
. | TRBJ1-1 | . | TRBV11-2 | TGTGCCAGCAGCTTAGACAGGATCGCTGAAGCTTTCTTT | CASSLDRIAEAFF
. | TRBJ2-6 | . | TRBV11-2 | TGTGCCAGCAGTCTTGGGGCCAACGTCCTGACTTTC | CASSLGANVLTF
. | TRBJ1-1 | . | TRBV5-1 | TGCGCCAGCAGCCCGGGGACAACTGCTTTGAACACTGAAGCTTTCTTT | CASSPGTTALNTEAFF
TRBD2 | TRBJ2-1 | . | TRBV30 | TGTGCCTGGGAGGGTTCTAGCGGGGGGGGCTACAATGAGCAGTTCTTC | CAWEGSSGGGYNEQFF
TRBD1 | TRBJ1-1 | few | TRBV11-2 | TGTGCCAGCAGCTTTACCAGGGGGATCGCTGAAGCTTTCTTT | CASSFTRGIAEAFF
TRBD1 | TRBJ1-6 | . | TRBV2 | TGTGCCAGCAGTACCGGGACAGGGAATTCACCCCTCCACTTT | CASSTGTGNSPLHF
. | TRBJ2-1 | . | TRBV19 | TGTGCCAGTAGTCTTCCAGACAATGAGCAGTTCTTC | CASSLPDNEQFF
. | TRBJ2-1 | . | TRBV29-1 | TGCAGCGTCGGCCTGAGGCCTCACAATGAGCAGTTCTTC | CSVGLRPHNEQFF
TRBD2 | TRBJ2-5 | . | TRBV13 | TGTGCCTCTAAAAGGGCGGGGGGAAGAGAGACCCAGTACTTC | CASKRAGGRETQYF
. | TRBJ1-1 | . | TRBV13 | TGTGCCAGCAGCCTGACAGTGAACACTGAAGCTTTCTTT | CASSLTVNTEAFF
TRBD1 | TRBJ1-1 | . | TRBV15 | TGTGCCACCAGCAGTGATTCGGGACAGGGGGTTATCGCTGAAGCTTTCTTT | CATSSDSGQGVIAEAFF
. | TRBJ1-1 | . | TRBV7-2 | TGTGCCAGCGGCACACAGGAGAACACTGAAGCTTTCTTT | CASGTQENTEAFF
. | TRBJ1-2 | . | TRBV28 | TGTGCCAGCAGTTTAGAGGGAGCTAACTATGGCTACACCTTC | CASSLEGANYGYTF